A single sample gave rise to the 21 T cell receptor beta chains below, sequenced in a study of T-cell memory formation after mild COVID-19. One entry per CDR3 protein results from TCRdb running MiXCR on the 5' RACE reads. The sample includes about 420,000 distinct CDR3 sequences, less than 25% of them seen just once. The sample comprised PBMCs or a T cell subset sorted from them (not recorded which). All receptors derive from an adult woman who had mild COVID-19 (a few samples of this study predate the infection). Cell type and time point are not known.

The rearrangement joins TRBV19 to TRBJ1-1; tentative D call: TRBD1 (6 bases). V was trimmed by 4 bases and J by 0 bases, leaving 9 bases between them. This CDR3 has 14 residues. Germline V CDR1 and CDR2: LNHDA, SQIVND (reference sequence). The CDR3 coding sequence is TGTGCCAGTAGTAAACAGGGAATGAACACTGAAGCTTTCTTT. Translated: CASSKQGMNTEAFF.

This clonotype appeared a few times. This chain links TRBV6-5 with TRBJ2-7, with TRBD2 matching 8 bases. With V trimmed by 6 bases and J by 4 bases, 8 bases remained unmatched. Germline loops: CDR1 MNHEY, CDR2 SVGAGI. CDR3 length: 14 residues. The CDR3 is CASRPSGSEYEQYF. DNA for the CDR3: TGTGCCAGCAGGCCCAGCGGGAGTGAGTACGAGCAGTACTTC.

This clonotype showed up just a few times. This rearrangement joins TRBV7-3 to TRBJ2-7, with 8 bases lining up with TRBD1. This CDR3 is 14 amino acids long. Germline V lookup: CDR1 SGHTA, CDR2 FQGTGA. The V gene end was trimmed by 5 bases and the J gene end by 6 bases; junction bases not matched to a gene: 9. CDR3 protein: CASSATGVSSEQYF. CDR3 nucleotide sequence: TGTGCCAGCAGCGCGACAGGGGTATCCAGCGAGCAGTACTTC.

The genes are TRBV6-5 and TRBJ2-7; D gene unclear. The CDR3 sequence is 10 residues long. Germline CDR1 and CDR2: MNHEY and SVGAGI. V was cut by 9 bases and J by 9 bases, with 12 bases left in between. The DNA for the CDR3 is TGTGCCAGTGGAAGGGTTGGGCAGTACTTC. Protein product: CASGRVGQYF.

This clonotype was observed a handful of times. The chain is built from TRBV6-2 or TRBV6-3 and TRBJ2-1; 8 nucleotides line up with TRBD2. This CDR3 is 15 amino acids long. Germline V lookup: CDR1 MNHEY, CDR2 SVGEGT. Losses at the gene ends were 0 bases for V and 15 bases for J; bases not matched to a gene: 13. This CDR3 reads CASSYSPLGSGIRFF. CDR3 coding DNA: TGTGCCAGCAGTTACTCCCCCTTGGGTAGCGGGATTCGGTTCTTC.

The chain has TRBV6-6 and TRBJ2-1; 7 positions match TRBD1. CDR3 length: 14 residues. Germline values: CDR1 MNHNY, CDR2 SVGAGI (reference sequence). V shed 2 bases and J 10 bases; nucleotides not matched to a gene: 8. The CDR3 region has the DNA TGTGCCAGCAGTTACGAGACAGGGCCAGGGGAGCAGTTCTTC. This sequence encodes CASSYETGPGEQFF.

J is TRBJ2-7 and V is TRBV7-8; 8 nucleotides agree with TRBD1. Germline values: CDR1 SGHVS, CDR2 FQNEAQ. With 1 base clipped from V and 9 bases from J, the junction kept 8 bases outside the gene matches. The CDR3 spans 14 residues. The CDR3: CASSLGTQGGVQYF. Here the CDR3 DNA reads TGTGCCAGCAGCTTAGGGACACAGGGGGGTGTGCAGTACTTC.

V gene TRBV30 combines with J gene TRBJ2-1, with TRBD1 matching over 8 bases. V trimming: 2 bases; J trimming: 3 bases; junction bases outside the gene matches: 6. CDR3 length equals 15 residues. Germline V gives CDR1 GTSNPN, CDR2 SVGIG (reference sequence). CDR3 in amino acids: CAWSLLTGGYNEQFF. The CDR3 region has the DNA TGTGCCTGGAGTCTACTTACAGGGGGCTACAATGAGCAGTTCTTC.

J is TRBJ2-3 and V is TRBV7-2; 8 bases align to TRBD2. Germline-derived CDR1 and CDR2 are SGHTA and FQGNSA. The ends lost 4 bases at V and 2 bases at J; junction bases unmatched: 14. This CDR3 has 18 amino acids. CDR3: CASSSIFDWRGATDTQYF. The CDR3 DNA reads TGTGCCAGCAGCTCCATATTCGACTGGCGGGGGGCCACAGATACGCAGTATTTT. The full variable domain, with the rest looked up from reference TRBV7-2 and TRBJ2-3, is GAGVSQSPSNKVTEKGKDVELRCDPISGHTALYWYRQSLGQGLEFLIYFQGNSAPDKSGLPSDRFSAERTGGSVSTLTIQRTQQEDSAVYLCASSSIFDWRGATDTQYFGPGTRLTVL.

V usage is TRBV12-3 or TRBV12-4 and J usage is TRBJ2-7; the D gene could be TRBD1 or TRBD2 (5 bases each). CDR3 size: 18 residues. The germline V and J ends were trimmed by 2 bases and 5 bases, with 25 bases remaining between them. CDR3 region: CASSLWAFEGTVAHEQYF. In DNA form, the CDR3 reads TGTGCCAGCAGTTTATGGGCTTTTGAAGGGACGGTGGCCCACGAGCAGTACTTC.

V gene TRBV6-5 combines with J gene TRBJ2-1, with no clear D. Trimming removed 10 bases from V and 14 bases from J, with 15 bases in between. The CDR3 is made up of 10 amino acids. Per the germline V gene, CDR1 is MNHEY and CDR2 is SVGAGI. The CDR3 protein is CATKESQEFF. Written as DNA, the CDR3 is TGTGCCACCAAGGAGTCGCAAGAGTTCTTC.

The gene calls are TRBV15 and TRBJ2-5; no definite D call. Deletions cut 3 bases from V and 2 bases from J, with 4 bases between. Germline V gene data show CDR1 as LNHNV and CDR2 as YYDKDF (reference sequence). CDR3 length: 12 residues. The CDR3 DNA follows: TGTGCCACCAGCAGGTTACAAGAGACCCAGTACTTC. Protein: CATSRLQETQYF.

A few counts support this clonotype. The chain is built from TRBV5-1 and TRBJ2-2, with a possible D match to TRBD2 (5 bases). V was shortened by 0 bases and J by 4 bases, with 13 bases between the two germline ends. The CDR3 loop spans 16 amino acids. The germline CDR1 and CDR2 sequences are SGHRS and YFSETQ. CDR3 amino acids: CASSLDGLPATGELFF. For the CDR3, the DNA is TGCGCCAGCAGCTTGGATGGACTCCCCGCCACCGGGGAGCTGTTTTTT.

The rearrangement links TRBV23-1 to TRBJ2-2; D assignment may be TRBD1 or TRBD2 (6 bases each). TRBV23-1 is an open reading frame whose function is uncertain. Trimming removed 7 bases at V and 1 base at J, with 19 bases between. The CDR3 contains 17 residues. The CDR3 nucleotides read TGCGCCAGCAACCTCACGCCGGGGGCCCTGAACACCGGGGAGCTGTTTTTT. Its translation: CASNLTPGALNTGELFF.

This clonotype was seen only a few times. In DNA form, the CDR3 reads TGTGCCAGCAGCCAGGGGCGGAGCTCCTACAATGAGCAGTTCTTC. Translated, it gives CASSQGRSSYNEQFF. The chain employs TRBV7-2 and TRBJ2-1, with a weak D call TRBD1 (6 bases). The V end lost 5 bases, the J end lost 0 bases, and 11 bases lay between the germline ends. The CDR3 loop spans 15 amino acids. Per the germline V gene, CDR1 is SGHTA and CDR2 is FQGNSA.

The CDR3 protein is CSARDAGLGPGYGYTF. The CDR3 DNA reads TGCAGTGCTAGAGATGCCGGACTGGGACCGGGCTATGGCTACACCTTC. The chain has TRBV20-1 and TRBJ1-2; TRBD1 might be the D (5 bases). Germline V CDR1 and CDR2: DFQATT, SNEGSKA (reference sequence). Trimming shortened V by 0 bases and J by 4 bases, and 18 bases separated the two germline ends. The CDR3 is 16 amino acids.

The genes are TRBV19 and TRBJ1-2, with 9 bases lining up with TRBD1. Germline assignment: CDR1 LNHDA and CDR2 SQIVND (reference sequence). This CDR3 is built from 15 residues. V dropped 6 bases and J dropped 4; count of bases not matched to a gene: 9. CDR3: CASRRTGGSGYGYTF. The CDR3 coding sequence is TGTGCCAGTAGACGAACAGGGGGCTCGGGCTATGGCTACACCTTC.

The rearrangement uses TRBV19 and TRBJ1-5; TRBD1 agrees at 9 bases. The CDR3 extends over 11 amino acids. Trimming took 5 bases from V and 14 from J; bases not matched to a gene: 4. Germline values: CDR1 LNHDA, CDR2 SQIVND (reference sequence). The chain's CDR3 is CASSVTGGKHF. CDR3 bases: TGTGCCAGTAGTGTCACAGGGGGCAAGCATTTT. Complete variable domain (other parts from reference TRBV19 and TRBJ1-5): DGGITQSPKYLFRKEGQNVTLSCEQNLNHDAMYWYRQDPGQGLRLIYYSQIVNDFQKGDIAEGYSVSREKKESFPLTVTSAQKNPTAFYLCASSVTGGKHFGDGTRLSIL.

This clonotype occurred a few times. V usage is TRBV12-3 or TRBV12-4 and J usage is TRBJ2-2; D remains ambiguous. CDR3 size: 15 residues. V was clipped by 6 bases and J by 0 bases, with 11 bases between them. CDR3 protein: CASRRLVANTGELFF. The CDR3 bases are TGTGCCAGCAGGAGACTGGTCGCGAACACCGGGGAGCTGTTTTTT.

This clonotype appeared many times. This rearrangement joins TRBV7-2 to TRBJ2-5; TRBD2 matches 8 bases. Trimming removed 5 bases from V and 4 bases from J; junction bases left unmatched: 15. CDR3 length equals 17 residues. CDR1 SGHTA and CDR2 FQGNSA come from the germline V gene. The CDR3 bases are TGTGCCAGCAGCCGAGGGGGGGGGCGGGAGGCCCTAGAGACCCAGTACTTC. Protein sequence: CASSRGGGREALETQYF. The variable domain in full, completed from reference TRBV7-2 and TRBJ2-5, reads GAGVSQSPSNKVTEKGKDVELRCDPISGHTALYWYRQSLGQGLEFLIYFQGNSAPDKSGLPSDRFSAERTGGSVSTLTIQRTQQEDSAVYLCASSRGGGREALETQYFGPGTRLLVL.

In this sample, this clonotype turned up many times. The chain recombines TRBV20-1 with TRBJ2-5; 10 bases are shared with TRBD1. J lost 1 base, V lost 3 bases, and 5 bases had no gene match. This CDR3 comprises 15 residues. Looked up from germline, CDR1 is DFQATT and CDR2 is SNEGSKA (reference sequence). CDR3 in DNA: TGCAGTGCTAGCTCCGGGACAGGGGTCCAAGAGACCCAGTACTTC. It yields the protein CSASSGTGVQETQYF.